This paragraph covers one TCR beta chain sequence. The data are from a study of blood T cell repertoires in COVID-19. CDR1 and CDR2 from the germline V gene are SGHAT and FQNNGV. The V gene lost 3 bases and the J gene lost 1 base, with 9 bases spanning the gap. This CDR3 has 14 amino acids. Libraries were prepared by immunoSEQ multiplex PCR; TCRdb keeps only in-frame clonotypes and omits some of them. In the table there are 50,000 or so clones, about 83% of which are singletons. The rearrangement uses TRBV11-2 and TRBJ1-1; TRBD1 is a possible D gene (5 bases). The specimen was peripheral blood. This clonotype was obtained from a man aged 40-50 years with acute or convalescent COVID-19. The CDR3 loop is CASSLGGRNTEAFF. The CDR3, as DNA: TGTGCCAGCAGCTTGGGGGGACGGAACACTGAAGCTTTCTTT.